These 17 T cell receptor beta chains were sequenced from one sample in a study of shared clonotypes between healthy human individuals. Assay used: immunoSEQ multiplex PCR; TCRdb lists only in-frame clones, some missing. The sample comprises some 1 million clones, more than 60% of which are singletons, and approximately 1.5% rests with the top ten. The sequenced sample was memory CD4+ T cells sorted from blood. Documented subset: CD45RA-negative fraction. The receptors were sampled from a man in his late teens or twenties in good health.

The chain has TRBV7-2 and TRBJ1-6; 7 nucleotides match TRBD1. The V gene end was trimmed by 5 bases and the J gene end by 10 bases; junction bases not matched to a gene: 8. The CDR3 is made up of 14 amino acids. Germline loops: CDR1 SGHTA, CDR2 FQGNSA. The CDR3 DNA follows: TGTGCCAGCAGCAAATCGACAGGGATCTCACCCCTCCACTTT. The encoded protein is CASSKSTGISPLHF.

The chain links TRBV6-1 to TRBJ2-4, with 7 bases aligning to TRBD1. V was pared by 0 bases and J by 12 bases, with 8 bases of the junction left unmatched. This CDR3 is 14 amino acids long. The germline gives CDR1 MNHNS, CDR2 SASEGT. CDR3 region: CASSEAPTGQDQYF. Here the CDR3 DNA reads TGTGCCAGCAGTGAAGCCCCAACAGGACAGGATCAGTACTTC.

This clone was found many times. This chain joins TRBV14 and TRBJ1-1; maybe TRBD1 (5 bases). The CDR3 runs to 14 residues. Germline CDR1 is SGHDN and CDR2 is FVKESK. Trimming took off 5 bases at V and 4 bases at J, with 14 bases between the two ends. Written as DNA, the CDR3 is TGTGCCAGCAGCTTTGCCAGGGTGGTCACTGAAGCTTTCTTT. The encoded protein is CASSFARVVTEAFF.

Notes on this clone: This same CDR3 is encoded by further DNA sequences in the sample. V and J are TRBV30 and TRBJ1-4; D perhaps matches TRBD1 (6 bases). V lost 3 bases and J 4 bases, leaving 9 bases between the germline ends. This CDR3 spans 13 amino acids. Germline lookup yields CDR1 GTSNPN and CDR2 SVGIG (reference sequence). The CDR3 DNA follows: TGTGCCTGGAGCGGACAGATTAATGAAAAACTGTTTTTT. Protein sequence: CAWSGQINEKLFF.

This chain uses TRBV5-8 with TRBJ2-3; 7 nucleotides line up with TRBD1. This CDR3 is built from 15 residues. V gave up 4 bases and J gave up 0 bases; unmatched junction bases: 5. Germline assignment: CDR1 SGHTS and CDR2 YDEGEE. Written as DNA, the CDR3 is TGTGCCAGCAGCCACGACAGGGCTAGCACAGATACGCAGTATTTT. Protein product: CASSHDRASTDTQYF.

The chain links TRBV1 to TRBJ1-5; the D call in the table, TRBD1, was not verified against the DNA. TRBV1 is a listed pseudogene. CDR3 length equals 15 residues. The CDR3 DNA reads TGCACCAGCAGTCCTATCACAGGGCTGTGGCAGCCCCAGCATTTT. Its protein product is CTSSPITGLWQPQHF.

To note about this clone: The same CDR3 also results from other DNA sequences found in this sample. The CDR3 nucleotides are TGTGCCAGCAGGAGGGGAGAGACCCAGTACTTC. It yields the protein CASRRGETQYF. The J gene is TRBJ2-5, the V gene TRBV6-5; either TRBD1 or TRBD2 may fit D (5 bases each). The CDR3 totals 11 residues. Trimming removed 6 bases from V and 4 bases from J, with 6 bases in between. Germline lookup yields CDR1 MNHEY and CDR2 SVGAGI.

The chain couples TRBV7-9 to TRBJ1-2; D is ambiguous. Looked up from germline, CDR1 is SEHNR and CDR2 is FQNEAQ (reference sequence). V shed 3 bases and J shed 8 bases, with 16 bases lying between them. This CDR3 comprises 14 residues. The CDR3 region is CASSFLESWGGYTF. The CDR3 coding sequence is TGTGCCAGCAGCTTCCTCGAGTCGTGGGGAGGCTACACCTTC.

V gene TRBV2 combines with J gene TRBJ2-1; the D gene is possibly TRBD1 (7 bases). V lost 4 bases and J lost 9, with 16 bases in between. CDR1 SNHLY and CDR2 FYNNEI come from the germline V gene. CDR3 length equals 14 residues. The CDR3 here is CASSGRGRSSEQFF. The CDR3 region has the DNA TGTGCCAGCAGTGGGAGGGGGCGAAGCAGTGAGCAGTTCTTC.

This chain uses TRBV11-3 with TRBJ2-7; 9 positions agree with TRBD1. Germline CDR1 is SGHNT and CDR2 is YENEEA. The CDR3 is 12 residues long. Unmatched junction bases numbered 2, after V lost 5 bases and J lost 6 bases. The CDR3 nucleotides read TGTGCCAGCAGCCAGGACAGGGGCGAGCAGTACTTC. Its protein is CASSQDRGEQYF.

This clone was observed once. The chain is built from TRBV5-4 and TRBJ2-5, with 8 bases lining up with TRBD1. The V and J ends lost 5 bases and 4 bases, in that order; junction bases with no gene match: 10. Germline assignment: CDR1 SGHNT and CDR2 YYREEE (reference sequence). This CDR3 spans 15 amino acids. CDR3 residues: CASRPGQAAGETQYF. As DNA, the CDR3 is TGTGCCAGCAGACCGGGACAGGCGGCTGGAGAGACCCAGTACTTC.

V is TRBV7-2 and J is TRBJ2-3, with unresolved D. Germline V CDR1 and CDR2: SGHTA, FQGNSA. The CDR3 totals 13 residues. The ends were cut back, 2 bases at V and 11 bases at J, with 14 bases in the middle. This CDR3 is CASSLLSSERQYF. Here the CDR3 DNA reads TGTGCCAGCAGCTTACTTAGCAGCGAAAGGCAGTATTTT.

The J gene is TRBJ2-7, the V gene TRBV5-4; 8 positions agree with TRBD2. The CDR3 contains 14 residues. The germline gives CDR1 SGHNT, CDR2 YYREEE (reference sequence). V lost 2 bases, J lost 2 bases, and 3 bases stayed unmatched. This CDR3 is CASSFTSGPYEQYF. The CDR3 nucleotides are TGTGCCAGCAGCTTTACTAGCGGCCCCTACGAGCAGTACTTC.

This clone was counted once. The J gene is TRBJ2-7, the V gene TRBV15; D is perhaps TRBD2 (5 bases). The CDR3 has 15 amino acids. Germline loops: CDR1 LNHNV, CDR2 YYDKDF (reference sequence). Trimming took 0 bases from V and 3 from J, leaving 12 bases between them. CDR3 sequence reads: CATSREKGAIYEQYF. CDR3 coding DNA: TGTGCCACCAGCAGAGAGAAGGGAGCGATCTACGAGCAGTACTTC.

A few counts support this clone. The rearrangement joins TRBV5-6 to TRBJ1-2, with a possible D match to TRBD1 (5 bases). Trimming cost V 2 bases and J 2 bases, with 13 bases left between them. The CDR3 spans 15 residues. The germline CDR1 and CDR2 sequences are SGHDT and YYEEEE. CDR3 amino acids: CASSFPPEGNYGYTF. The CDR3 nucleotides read TGTGCCAGCAGCTTCCCCCCCGAGGGGAACTATGGCTACACCTTC.

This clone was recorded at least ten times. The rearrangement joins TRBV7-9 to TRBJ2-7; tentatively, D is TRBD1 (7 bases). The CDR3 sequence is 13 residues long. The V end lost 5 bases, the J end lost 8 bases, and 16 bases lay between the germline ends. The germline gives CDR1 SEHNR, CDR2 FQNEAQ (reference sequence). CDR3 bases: TGTGCCAGCAGCGCACAACCAGGGGGGAAGCAGTACTTC. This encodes CASSAQPGGKQYF.

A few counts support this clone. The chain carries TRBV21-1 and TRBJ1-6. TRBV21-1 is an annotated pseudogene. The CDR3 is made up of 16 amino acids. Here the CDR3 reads CASSPSIWGSNSPLHF. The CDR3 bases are TGTGCCAGCAGCCCCAGCATATGGGGTTCCAATTCACCCCTCCACTTT.